The entry that follows covers one TCR beta chain sequence. This specimen comes from a study of CD8+ T cells in alopecia areata. RNA was isolated and reverse transcribed to cDNA, the sequencing template. Sequencing was performed with immunoSEQ multiplex PCR; in TCRdb, only in-frame clones are kept and a portion is missing. Here the sample spans over 150,000 clones, 50% to 60% being singletons. Trimming pared 5 bases from V and 0 bases from J, leaving 11 bases between. The CDR3 extends over 15 amino acids. The germline V gene encodes CDR1 GTSNPN and CDR2 SVGIG (reference sequence). Treatment denoted: oral pan-JAK inhibitor, 5-10 mg twice daily.

Sequencing used CD4+ T cells sorted from blood, obtained at week 4, from a patient treated with tofacitinib. This sequence joins TRBV30 and TRBJ2-6; D possibly corresponds to TRBD1 (5 bases). This sequence originates from a human donor with alopecia areata. The CDR3 region is CAWASGFSGANVLTF. As DNA, the CDR3 is TGTGCCTGGGCCTCAGGGTTCTCTGGGGCCAACGTCCTGACTTTC.